This T cell receptor (beta chain) was captured by sequencing in a study of cytomegalovirus exposure and HLA in healthy donors. Study-level points and caveats: TCR beta chains numbering more than 150 were designated cytomegalovirus-associated. An analysis that was carried out later associated fewer than 20,000 TCR beta sequences with HLA alleles at 0.05 false discovery rate. In a later analysis, TCR beta V- and J-gene trimming was associated with a missense DCLRE1C variant.

PCR involved 60 Vbeta and 13 Jbeta primers. Using immunoSEQ multiplex PCR, the repertoire was profiled, and TCRdb retains in-frame clones only, with some absent. The sample contains 150,000 to 200,000 clones, 78% of which appear only once. Note on this clone: What it recognizes is unknown.

CDR1 is SGHRS, CDR2 YFSETQ, per germline. V lost 0 bases, J lost 5 bases, and 3 bases stayed unmatched. The CDR3 runs 14 residues. The study sampled nominally healthy donors, though unrecorded immune exposures were likely. This chain uses TRBV5-1 with TRBJ2-3; TRBD1 agrees at 7 bases. The sequencing input was PBMCs. The TCR was taken from a woman aged 25 to 39 in good health and CMV-seropositive. For the CDR3, the DNA is TGCGCCAGCAGCTTGGCCACAGGGGAAGATACGCAGTATTTT. Amino acid sequence: CASSLATGEDTQYF. Looking up the rest from reference TRBV5-1 and TRBJ2-3 gives the full variable domain: KAGVTQTPRYLIKTRGQQVTLSCSPISGHRSVSWYQQTPGQGLQFLFEYFSETQRNKGNFPGRFSGRQFSNSRSEMNVSTLELGDSALYLCASSLATGEDTQYFGPGTRLTVL.